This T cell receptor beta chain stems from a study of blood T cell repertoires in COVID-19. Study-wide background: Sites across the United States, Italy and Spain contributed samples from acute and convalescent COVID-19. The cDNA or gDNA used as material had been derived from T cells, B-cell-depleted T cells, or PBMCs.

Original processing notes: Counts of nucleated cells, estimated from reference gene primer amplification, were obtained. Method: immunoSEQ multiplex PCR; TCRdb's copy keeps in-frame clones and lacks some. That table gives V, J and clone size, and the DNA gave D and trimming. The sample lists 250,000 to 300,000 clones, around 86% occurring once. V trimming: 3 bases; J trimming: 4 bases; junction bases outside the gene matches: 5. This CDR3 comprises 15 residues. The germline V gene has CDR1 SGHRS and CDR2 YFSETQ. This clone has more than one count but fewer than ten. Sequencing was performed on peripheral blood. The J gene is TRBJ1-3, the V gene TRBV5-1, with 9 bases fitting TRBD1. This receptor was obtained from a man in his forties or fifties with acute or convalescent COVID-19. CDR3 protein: CASSSSTGGGNTIYF. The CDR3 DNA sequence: TGCGCCAGCAGCTCTTCGACAGGGGGAGGAAACACCATATATTTT.